This TCR beta chain was retrieved from a study of T-cell reconstitution after alpha-beta-depleted transplantation in children. Unique molecular identifiers were incorporated during preparation of the TCRbeta library. TCRdb itself ran the PCR reads through MiXCR, one entry per CDR3 protein. The sample lists 200,000 to 300,000 distinct CDR3 sequences, 12% occurring once. This clonotype was seen many times. The CDR3 spans 14 residues. Trimming cost V 5 bases and J 1 base, with 11 bases left between them. Germline assignment: CDR1 KGHSH and CDR2 LQKENI. The V call is TRBV18, the J call TRBJ1-1, with D tentatively TRBD1 (5 bases). The sequences come from PBMCs from the stem cell graft donor, collected from the stem cell graft. This receptor was identified in a human donor who donated a stem cell graft to a child with acute lymphoblastic leukemia. DNA for the CDR3: TGTGCCAGCTCAACCTTGACAGAGAACACTGAAGCTTTCTTT. This translates into CASSTLTENTEAFF.